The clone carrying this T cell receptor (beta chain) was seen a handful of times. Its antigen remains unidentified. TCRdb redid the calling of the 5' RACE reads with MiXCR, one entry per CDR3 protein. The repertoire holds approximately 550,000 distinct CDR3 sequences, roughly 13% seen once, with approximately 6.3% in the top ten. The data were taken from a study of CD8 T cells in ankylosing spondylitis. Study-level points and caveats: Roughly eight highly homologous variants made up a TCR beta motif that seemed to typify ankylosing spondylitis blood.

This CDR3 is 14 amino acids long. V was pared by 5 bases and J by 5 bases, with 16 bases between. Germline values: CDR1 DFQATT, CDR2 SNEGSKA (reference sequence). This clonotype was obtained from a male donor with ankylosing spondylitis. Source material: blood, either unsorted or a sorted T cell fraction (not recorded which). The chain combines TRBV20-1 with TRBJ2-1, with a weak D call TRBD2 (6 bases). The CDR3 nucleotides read TGCAGTGCTGGAGGGACGGCACGTCACAATGAGCAGTTCTTC. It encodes CSAGGTARHNEQFF.